A single T cell receptor (beta chain) is shown here with its context. The target antigen is unknown. The data are from a study of cytomegalovirus exposure and HLA in healthy donors. Notes on the study in general: Later analysis indicated greater clonal expansion among HLA-associated TCR beta chains than among equally common other chains.

PCR involved 60 Vbeta and 13 Jbeta primers. Only in-frame clones appear in the TCRdb table, and some are missing; sequencing was by immunoSEQ multiplex PCR. The sample lists 120,000 or so clones; 75% were seen once. There are 14 residues in the CDR3. V dropped 0 bases and J dropped 4; count of bases not matched to a gene: 3. Per germline, CDR1 SGHRS and CDR2 YFSETQ. The chain joins TRBV5-1 to TRBJ1-2; 7 nucleotides align to TRBD1. The specimen sequenced was PBMCs. This receptor was taken from a woman between 40 and 55 years old in good health and CMV-seropositive. DNA for the CDR3: TGCGCCAGCAGCTTGGGGACAGGCTTCTATGGCTACACCTTC. It yields the protein CASSLGTGFYGYTF. The full variable domain, with the rest looked up from reference TRBV5-1 and TRBJ1-2, is KAGVTQTPRYLIKTRGQQVTLSCSPISGHRSVSWYQQTPGQGLQFLFEYFSETQRNKGNFPGRFSGRQFSNSRSEMNVSTLELGDSALYLCASSLGTGFYGYTFGSGTRLTVV.